This T cell receptor (beta chain) was found in a study of cytomegalovirus exposure and HLA in healthy donors. Study background: T cells numbering about 180 million yielded more than 95 million unique TCR beta sequences in an earlier analysis.

This CDR3 spans 15 amino acids. Germline CDR1 and CDR2: MDHEN and SYDVKM. Trimming took off 2 bases at V and 5 bases at J, with 15 bases between the two ends. The PCR made use of 60 Vbeta and 13 Jbeta primers. Data came from immunoSEQ multiplex PCR; TCRdb stores just in-frame clones and leaves some out. This sample has around 130,000 clones, with about 80% found just once. Study observations and caveats: A later analysis revealed that TCR association rates differed between HLA loci, peaking at DRB1 and bottoming out at HLA-C. TCR beta sequences reportedly predicted most subjects' HLA-A and HLA-B alleles accurately.

A note on this clone: What it binds is unknown.

The rearrangement joins TRBV28 to TRBJ2-5; a weak D match, TRBD1 (6 bases). The receptor comes from a woman aged 50 to 60 in good health and CMV-seronegative. Specimen: PBMCs. CDR3 region: CASSLGGGVGETQYF. Written as DNA, the CDR3 is TGTGCCAGCAGTTTAGGGGGCGGCGTTGGGGAGACCCAGTACTTC. Full variable domain (outside the CDR3, taken from reference TRBV28 and TRBJ2-5): DVKVTQSSRYLVKRTGEKVFLECVQDMDHENMFWYRQDPGLGLRLIYFSYDVKMKEKGDIPEGYSVSREKKERFSLILESASTNQTSMYLCASSLGGGVGETQYFGPGTRLLVL.